Sequencing of this T cell receptor beta chain was carried out in a study of blood T cell repertoires in COVID-19. Across the study: Samples came from the United States, Italy and Spain, spanning acute and convalescent COVID-19.

Per the original methods: Researchers report that nucleated cell counts were estimated from reference gene primer amplification. The data were produced by immunoSEQ multiplex PCR, yet TCRdb's version contains in-frame clones alone and is incomplete. V and J calls and clone size come straight from that table; D and trimming were deduced from the DNA. The table lists about 120,000 clones, 88% of them singletons. This CDR3 comprises 15 residues. The germline V gene has CDR1 SEHNR and CDR2 FQNEAQ (reference sequence). Trimming stripped 1 base from V and 2 bases from J, with 10 bases between. This clone was recorded only once.

The sample taken for sequencing was peripheral blood. The TCR sequence derives from a man aged 50-59 years with acute or convalescent COVID-19. This rearrangement joins TRBV7-9 to TRBJ2-3; D is unclear. The DNA for the CDR3 is TGTGCCAGCAGCTTAGGGGTTGCGGCCACAGATACGCAGTATTTT. Translating gives CASSLGVAATDTQYF.